This is a list of T cell receptor beta chains from one sample in a study of CD8 T cells in ankylosing spondylitis. One entry per CDR3 protein, called by TCRdb with MiXCR from the 5' RACE reads. The data show 110,000 to 150,000 distinct CDR3 sequences, 7% to 10% seen once. Material: synovial fluid, either unsorted or a sorted T cell fraction (not recorded which). Receptors were obtained from a male donor with ankylosing spondylitis. CDR3s include the opening cysteine and the closing phenylalanine or tryptophan. Fields, in order: clone size, D gene, V gene, J gene, CDR3 protein, CDR3 DNA. The D gene is left open where the match is weak. For some rows the clone size is stated as once, few or many, or as a class when expanded; others skip it.

clone_size: many; d_call: NA; v_call: TRBV5-6; j_call: TRBJ1-1; cdr3_aa: CASSSGPLVTEAFF; cdr3_nt: TGTGCCAGCAGCTCGGGACCTCTTGTGACTGAAGCTTTCTTT
clone_size: few; d_call: NA; v_call: TRBV9; j_call: TRBJ2-3; cdr3_aa: CASSRLDGLSQYF; cdr3_nt: TGTGCCAGCTCGAGATTGGACGGCCTTTCGCAGTATTTT
clone_size: NA; d_call: NA; v_call: TRBV4-1; j_call: TRBJ2-1; cdr3_aa: CASSRDLGYEQFF; cdr3_nt: TGCGCCAGCAGCCGGGACCTTGGATATGAGCAGTTCTTC
clone_size: NA; d_call: NA; v_call: TRBV6-5; j_call: TRBJ1-4; cdr3_aa: CASSYSVQGLGKLFF; cdr3_nt: TGTGCCAGCAGTTACTCGGTCCAAGGGCTCGGAAAACTGTTTTTT
clone_size: NA; d_call: TRBD2; v_call: TRBV28; j_call: TRBJ2-1; cdr3_aa: CATSSGRRGSYNEQFF; cdr3_nt: TGTGCCACCTCTAGCGGGAGGAGGGGCTCCTACAATGAGCAGTTCTTC
clone_size: NA; d_call: TRBD1; v_call: TRBV29-1; j_call: TRBJ2-5; cdr3_aa: CSFRTGETQYF; cdr3_nt: TGCAGCTTCCGGACAGGAGAGACCCAGTACTTC
clone_size: NA; d_call: TRBD2; v_call: TRBV24-1; j_call: TRBJ2-3; cdr3_aa: CATSDLSLADTQYF; cdr3_nt: TGTGCCACCAGTGATTTGTCACTAGCGGATACGCAGTATTTT
clone_size: many; d_call: NA; v_call: TRBV5-1; j_call: TRBJ2-7; cdr3_aa: CASSSGSGWVYEQYF; cdr3_nt: TGCGCCAGCAGCTCGGGTTCGGGATGGGTGTACGAGCAGTACTTC
clone_size: many; d_call: NA; v_call: TRBV5-1; j_call: TRBJ2-1; cdr3_aa: CASSPESPPRFF; cdr3_nt: TGCGCCAGCAGCCCGGAGTCCCCACCCCGGTTCTTC
clone_size: NA; d_call: NA; v_call: TRBV6-5; j_call: TRBJ1-6; cdr3_aa: CASNKIGSPLHF; cdr3_nt: TGTGCCAGCAATAAGATTGGTTCACCCCTCCACTTT
clone_size: few; d_call: NA; v_call: TRBV11-2; j_call: TRBJ1-5; cdr3_aa: CASSQGVIQPQHF; cdr3_nt: TGTGCCAGCAGCCAGGGAGTCATTCAGCCCCAGCATTTT
clone_size: many; d_call: NA; v_call: TRBV9; j_call: TRBJ1-1; cdr3_aa: CASSVNPGGNTEAFF; cdr3_nt: TGTGCCAGCAGCGTAAATCCAGGAGGGAACACTGAAGCTTTCTTT
clone_size: few; d_call: TRBD2; v_call: TRBV20-1; j_call: TRBJ2-5; cdr3_aa: CSAQLAGEGETQYF; cdr3_nt: TGCAGTGCTCAACTGGCCGGGGAGGGAGAGACCCAGTACTTC
clone_size: NA; d_call: TRBD2; v_call: TRBV5-1; j_call: TRBJ2-1; cdr3_aa: CASSLAPAGALGEQFF; cdr3_nt: TGCGCCAGCAGCTTGGCCCCAGCGGGGGCCCTCGGTGAGCAGTTCTTC
clone_size: NA; d_call: TRBD2; v_call: TRBV20-1; j_call: TRBJ2-1; cdr3_aa: CSARPGTSGYNEQFF; cdr3_nt: TGCAGTGCTAGACCTGGAACTAGCGGCTACAATGAGCAGTTCTTC
clone_size: many; d_call: NA; v_call: TRBV6-1; j_call: TRBJ1-2; cdr3_aa: CASSPRGRTNYGYTF; cdr3_nt: TGTGCCAGCAGTCCTAGAGGACGGACTAACTATGGCTACACCTTC
clone_size: NA; d_call: NA; v_call: TRBV28; j_call: TRBJ1-6; cdr3_aa: CASSLGGGRNSPLHF; cdr3_nt: TGTGCCAGCAGTTTAGGTGGAGGCAGGAATTCACCCCTCCACTTT
clone_size: many; d_call: NA; v_call: TRBV2; j_call: TRBJ2-5; cdr3_aa: CASSLGQKETQYF; cdr3_nt: TGTGCCAGCAGCCTAGGACAGAAAGAGACCCAGTACTTC
clone_size: NA; d_call: NA; v_call: TRBV25-1; j_call: TRBJ1-4; cdr3_aa: CASSDGKLFF; cdr3_nt: TGTGCCAGCAGTGACGGGAAACTGTTTTTT
clone_size: NA; d_call: NA; v_call: TRBV27; j_call: TRBJ1-6; cdr3_aa: CASSLSGGAANSPLHF; cdr3_nt: TGTGCCAGCAGTTTATCGGGAGGGGCCGCCAATTCACCCCTCCACTTT
clone_size: many; d_call: NA; v_call: TRBV7-2; j_call: TRBJ1-2; cdr3_aa: CASSSFARHGYTF; cdr3_nt: TGTGCCAGCAGCTCCTTTGCCAGGCATGGCTACACCTTC
clone_size: few; d_call: NA; v_call: TRBV5-6; j_call: TRBJ2-5; cdr3_aa: CASSWASRQETQYF; cdr3_nt: TGTGCCAGCAGCTGGGCTAGCCGACAAGAGACCCAGTACTTC
clone_size: many; d_call: NA; v_call: TRBV25-1; j_call: TRBJ1-3; cdr3_aa: CASSSPTAPGNTIYF; cdr3_nt: TGTGCCAGCAGTAGTCCCACGGCGCCTGGAAACACCATATATTTT
clone_size: many; d_call: NA; v_call: TRBV20-1; j_call: TRBJ2-3; cdr3_aa: CSAGPGRGSTQYF; cdr3_nt: TGCAGTGCTGGACCGGGAAGAGGAAGTACGCAGTATTTT
clone_size: many; d_call: NA; v_call: TRBV4-3; j_call: TRBJ2-1; cdr3_aa: CASSQDRWAYNEQFF; cdr3_nt: TGCGCCAGCAGCCAAGATCGGTGGGCCTACAATGAGCAGTTCTTC
clone_size: many; d_call: TRBD1; v_call: TRBV7-2; j_call: TRBJ1-2; cdr3_aa: CASSPDRVNGYTF; cdr3_nt: TGTGCCAGCAGCCCGGACAGGGTAAATGGCTACACCTTC